This TCR beta chain was profiled in a study of CD8+ T cells in alopecia areata. Study-level information: Tofacitinib therapy lasting 6 to 18 months was followed by 6 months off drug. For treated patients, severity scores reflected the percentage of scalp area affected. Study-level findings and limits: Scalp clonality and expanded CD8+ clones among the top 100 fell significantly with tofacitinib.

This clone was picked up a small number of times. Its specificity is not known. RNA, once extracted, was reverse transcribed into cDNA for use as the sequencing template. Sequenced by immunoSEQ multiplex PCR; TCRdb stores in-frame clones only, minus some. Of over 150,000 clones in the sample, approximately 56% were seen once. Sample treatment: oral pan-JAK inhibitor, 5-10 mg twice daily. Alopecia areata patients provided lesional scalp punch biopsies and peripheral blood, both collected for the study. V was cut by 3 bases and J by 4 bases, with 16 bases left in between. CDR1 and CDR2 from the germline V gene are SGHTA and FQGNSA. The CDR3 is 15 amino acids.

This receptor was identified in a human donor with alopecia areata. This specimen was CD4+ T cells sorted from blood, taken at week 4, from a patient treated with tofacitinib. This chain connects TRBV7-2 to TRBJ2-7, with D perhaps matching TRBD2 (5 bases). CDR3 nucleotide sequence: TGTGCCAGCAGCTTTCAGAGGGCCGCAGGTTACGAGCAGTACTTC. This sequence encodes CASSFQRAAGYEQYF. The variable domain in full, completed from reference TRBV7-2 and TRBJ2-7, reads GAGVSQSPSNKVTEKGKDVELRCDPISGHTALYWYRQSLGQGLEFLIYFQGNSAPDKSGLPSDRFSAERTGGSVSTLTIQRTQQEDSAVYLCASSFQRAAGYEQYFGPGTRLTVT.